These T cell receptor beta chains were read from a single sample in a study of blood T cell repertoires in COVID-19. The method was immunoSEQ multiplex PCR; TCRdb's version includes in-frame clones alone and lacks a portion of them. The sample carries 230,000 or so clones, 80% to 85% recorded once. The sample consisted of peripheral blood. The receptors come from a young man with active or convalescent COVID-19. Each CDR3 is given with its conserved first and last residue. A D gene is named only where the DNA matches it firmly. The size field is filled for only some rows; it gives once, few, many or a size class.

j_call,d_call,v_call,clone_size,cdr3_nt,cdr3_aa
TRBJ1-1,-,TRBV5-4,-,TGTGCCAGCAGCACGGGGGGTCTGAACACTGAAGCTTTCTTT,CASSTGGLNTEAFF
TRBJ2-7,-,TRBV14,-,TGTGCCAGCAGCCAAGGGCTGGGGGCCGCCTACGAGCAGTACTTC,CASSQGLGAAYEQYF
TRBJ1-1,-,TRBV4-3,-,TGCGCCAGCTCTCGGGGTTTGGACACTGAAGCTTTCTTT,CASSRGLDTEAFF
TRBJ2-7,TRBD1,TRBV5-5,-,TGTGCCAGCAGACACGGACAGGGAGTCTACGAGCAGTACTTC,CASRHGQGVYEQYF
TRBJ1-1,-,TRBV4-3,once,TGCGCCAGCAGCCAACAGGAGGGAAACACTGAAGCTTTCTTT,CASSQQEGNTEAFF
TRBJ2-7,-,TRBV7-2,-,TGTGCCAGCACCCCGGGAGCAGCCTACGAGCAGTACTTC,CASTPGAAYEQYF
TRBJ2-7,-,TRBV2,-,TGTGCCAGCCGGTCGACCTACGAGCAGTACTTC,CASRSTYEQYF
TRBJ2-1,TRBD1,TRBV7-8,-,TGTGCCAGCAGCTTTGGGACAGGAGAGGGGTTCTTC,CASSFGTGEGFF
TRBJ2-2,TRBD2,TRBV5-1,few,TGCGCCAGCAGCTTGACTAGCGGGAACACCGGGGAGCTGTTTTTT,CASSLTSGNTGELFF
TRBJ2-7,-,TRBV3-1/TRBV3-2,-,TGTGCCAGCAGCGCCGGCTCCTACGAGCAGTACTTC,CASSAGSYEQYF
TRBJ1-5,-,TRBV4-3,-,TGCGCCAGCAGCCAAGATTCAGGGGACCCGTGGCAGCCCCAGCATTTT,CASSQDSGDPWQPQHF
TRBJ2-7,TRBD2,TRBV5-1,few,TGCGCCAGCACCCCGGGGACTAGCGGCGTCCGCGAGCAGTACTTC,CASTPGTSGVREQYF
TRBJ2-3,TRBD2,TRBV7-9,few,TGTGCCAGCAGGACGACTAGCACTAGCACAGATACGCAGTATTTT,CASRTTSTSTDTQYF
TRBJ2-7,TRBD2,TRBV2,-,TGTGCCAGCAGTGCGGGACTAGCTGGTGAGCAGTACTTC,CASSAGLAGEQYF
TRBJ2-1,TRBD1,TRBV2,-,TGTGCCAGCAGTGGGACAGGGGGCAACTACAATGAGCAGTTCTTC,CASSGTGGNYNEQFF
TRBJ2-1,-,TRBV6-5,-,TGTGCCAGCAGTTATTCCTCCCCGCCGCGCCCGGGTGAGCAGTTCTTC,CASSYSSPPRPGEQFF
TRBJ1-2,-,TRBV30,-,TGTGCCTGGAGTCCTACGGGCAGGGGAAACTATGGCTACACCTTC,CAWSPTGRGNYGYTF
TRBJ1-6,-,TRBV5-4,few,TGTGCCAGCACCCCAGGTCTAGGCCAGGGAGGGTCACCCCTCCACTTT,CASTPGLGQGGSPLHF
TRBJ2-4,TRBD1,TRBV19,-,TGTGCCAGTGCGGACAGGGGAAGATCCAAAAACATTCAGTACTTC,CASADRGRSKNIQYF
TRBJ2-3,-,TRBV2,-,TGTGCCAGCACGATCGGGGATACGCAGTATTTT,CASTIGDTQYF
TRBJ1-1,-,TRBV19,-,TGTGCCAGTAGTATTACGGCGACAGGAAGGAGCACTGAAGCTTTCTTT,CASSITATGRSTEAFF
TRBJ1-5,-,TRBV7-2,-,TGTGCCAGCAGCTTAGTTGGCGCAGGTCAGCCCCAGCATTTT,CASSLVGAGQPQHF
TRBJ2-5,TRBD2,TRBV5-5,-,TGTGCCAGCAGCTTGGGGACTAGGAGTGAGGAGACCCAGTACTTC,CASSLGTRSEETQYF
TRBJ1-4,-,TRBV4-1,-,TGCGCCAGCAGCCAGGCGGCCGCGCAACCTTGGGGCTATGAAAAACTGTTTTTT,CASSQAAAQPWGYEKLFF
TRBJ2-2,TRBD1,TRBV6-1,-,TGTGCCAGCAGTGACAGGGGGCAAAGTGAGCTGTTTTTT,CASSDRGQSELFF
TRBJ2-1,TRBD2,TRBV28,-,TGTGCCAGCATTAGCGGGAGTACTTACAATGAGCAGTTCTTC,CASISGSTYNEQFF
TRBJ1-3,TRBD1,TRBV23-1,-,TGCGCCACGCGGGGCAGGGGGCTCTCTGGAAACACCATATATTTT,CATRGRGLSGNTIYF